Below are 13 T cell receptor beta chains sequenced from a single sample in a study of memory CD4+ T cells and cytomegalovirus serostatus. TCRdb keeps only in-frame clones here, not all; method: immunoSEQ multiplex PCR. The sample has 50,000 to 60,000 clones, around 83% seen once. Single viable CD3+CD4+CD8-CD45RO+ cells were sorted as the memory CD4+ T cells. The specimen sequenced was memory CD4+ T cells from blood. The source of these receptors is an adult in good health and CMV-seropositive.

The CDR3: CASSRPRDEQYF. In DNA form, the CDR3 reads TGTGCCAGCAGCCGACCCCGCGACGAGCAGTACTTC. The chain couples TRBV27 to TRBJ2-7; D call uncertain. Per germline, CDR1 MNHEY and CDR2 SMNVEV (reference sequence). This CDR3 has 12 amino acids. Trimming removed 6 bases at V and 5 bases at J, with 11 bases between.

A single count supports this clone. The J gene is TRBJ1-2, the V gene TRBV18, with D possibly being TRBD1 (5 bases). V lost 2 bases, J lost 7 bases, and 11 bases lay in between. Germline CDR1 is KGHSH and CDR2 is LQKENI. This CDR3 comprises 13 residues. DNA for the CDR3: TGTGCCAGCTCACCAACAGGAGGGGCTGGCTACACCTTC. Amino acids: CASSPTGGAGYTF. The variable domain in full, with the rest retrieved from reference TRBV18 and TRBJ1-2, is NAGVMQNPRHLVRRRGQEARLRCSPMKGHSHVYWYRQLPEEGLKFMVYLQKENIIDESGMPKERFSAEFPKEGPSILRIQQVVRGDSAAYFCASSPTGGAGYTFGSGTRLTVV.

This clone turned up a few times. The rearrangement links TRBV11-2 to TRBJ2-7; either TRBD1 or TRBD2 may supply D (5 bases each). This CDR3 is 14 amino acids long. V shed 3 bases and J shed 1 base, with 10 bases lying between them. Germline loops: CDR1 SGHAT, CDR2 FQNNGV. Written as DNA, the CDR3 is TGTGCCAGCAGCTTGAGGGGCCGGTCCTACGAGCAGTACTTC. Protein sequence: CASSLRGRSYEQYF.

This rearrangement joins TRBV2 to TRBJ2-7, with 9 positions matching TRBD2. After removal of 5 bases from V and 5 bases from J, the junction contained 7 bases not matched to a gene. The CDR3 has 14 residues. From germline, CDR1 is SNHLY and CDR2 FYNNEI. This CDR3 is CASSPSGIRDEQYF. DNA for the CDR3: TGTGCCAGCAGTCCTAGCGGGATACGGGACGAGCAGTACTTC.

The V call is TRBV21-1, the J call TRBJ2-7; the D call in the table, TRBD2, was not verified against the DNA. TRBV21-1 is termed a pseudogene. This CDR3 has 14 residues. CDR3 sequence reads: CASSERASGYEQYF. As DNA, the CDR3 is TGTGCCAGCAGCGAAAGGGCTAGCGGATACGAGCAGTACTTC.

The rearrangement uses TRBV7-6 and TRBJ2-7; tentatively, D is TRBD1 (6 bases). This CDR3 region has 13 residues. CDR1 is SGHVS and CDR2 is FNYEAQ in the germline V gene. V was pared by 5 bases and J by 5 bases, with 13 bases between. This CDR3 is CASSPRDMDEQYF. The CDR3 nucleotides are TGTGCCAGCAGCCCTCGGGACATGGACGAGCAGTACTTC.

The chain has TRBV5-5 and TRBJ2-5, with 7 positions matching TRBD2. Germline V gives CDR1 SGHKS, CDR2 YYEKEE (reference sequence). The trim removed 0 bases at V and 4 bases at J, leaving 12 bases unmatched. The CDR3 length is 17 residues. DNA for the CDR3: TGTGCCAGCAGCTTGGCCTTAGGAAGCGGGGTGGGAGAGACCCAGTACTTC. Its protein is CASSLALGSGVGETQYF.

This clone was recorded a few times. This chain connects TRBV10-3 to TRBJ1-5; TRBD1 aligns across 7 bases. Trimming removed 0 bases from V and 6 bases from J; junction bases left unmatched: 8. This CDR3 has 16 residues. Germline lookup yields CDR1 ENHRY and CDR2 SYGVKD. The CDR3 DNA reads TGTGCCATCAGTGAGTCGGGTCTGACAGGGACTCAGCCCCAGCATTTT. This encodes CAISESGLTGTQPQHF.

The chain has TRBV28 and TRBJ1-5; no firm D call. The CDR3 is made up of 16 amino acids. The germline V and J ends were trimmed by 3 bases and 0 bases, with 12 bases remaining between them. Germline-derived CDR1 and CDR2 are MDHEN and SYDVKM. This chain's CDR3 is CASSFGISYSNQPQHF. CDR3 in DNA: TGTGCCAGCAGTTTCGGTATAAGTTATAGCAATCAGCCCCAGCATTTT.

The chain couples TRBV7-9 to TRBJ2-5; the D gene is possibly TRBD1 (5 bases). The germline V gene encodes CDR1 SEHNR and CDR2 FQNEAQ (reference sequence). Trimming removed 5 bases from V and 5 bases from J, with 18 bases in between. There are 15 residues in the CDR3. CDR3 loop: CASSPGHRSGETQYF. The CDR3 DNA is TGTGCCAGCAGCCCCGGGCACCGGTCAGGGGAGACCCAGTACTTC. Full variable domain (remainder filled in from reference TRBV7-9 and TRBJ2-5): DTGVSQNPRHKITKRGQNVTFRCDPISEHNRLYWYRQTLGQGPEFLTYFQNEAQLEKSRLLSDRFSAERPKGSFSTLEIQRTEQGDSAMYLCASSPGHRSGETQYFGPGTRLLVL.

The chain recombines TRBV11-3 with TRBJ1-1; D ambiguous. Germline V lookup: CDR1 SGHNT, CDR2 YENEEA. The V gene lost 5 bases and the J gene lost 3 bases, with 16 bases spanning the gap. This CDR3 comprises 15 residues. In DNA form, the CDR3 reads TGTGCCAGCAGCAAGGGAGGGAATGAAGACACTGAAGCTTTCTTT. Amino acids: CASSKGGNEDTEAFF.

The V and J genes are TRBV2 and TRBJ1-6, with unresolved D. V dropped 4 bases and J dropped 5 bases, with 12 bases sitting between them. The CDR3 runs 15 residues. The germline V gene encodes CDR1 SNHLY and CDR2 FYNNEI. Here the CDR3 DNA reads TGTGCCAGCAGTGTAGAGAATAAGGATAATTCACCCCTCCACTTT. Protein: CASSVENKDNSPLHF. Full variable domain (missing parts from reference TRBV2 and TRBJ1-6): EPEVTQTPSHQVTQMGQEVILRCVPISNHLYFYWYRQILGQKVEFLVSFYNNEISEKSEIFDDQFSVERPDGSNFTLKIRSTKLEDSAMYFCASSVENKDNSPLHFGNGTRLTVT.

V gene TRBV7-2 combines with J gene TRBJ2-5; D is undetermined. V was trimmed by 1 base and J by 1 base, leaving 10 bases between them. Germline loops: CDR1 SGHTA, CDR2 FQGNSA. This CDR3 is built from 15 residues. In DNA, the CDR3 is TGTGCCAGCAGCTTAGGCCTCCCTTCCCAAGAGACCCAGTACTTC. Translating gives CASSLGLPSQETQYF.